A single sample gave rise to the 30 T cell receptor beta chains below, sequenced in a study of T cell changes during pregnancy in multiple sclerosis. Repertoires were generated with immunoSEQ multiplex PCR, while TCRdb's copy carries only in-frame clones and drops some. This sample has about 73,000 clones; under 90% occur once, and the top ten carry more than 8%. The sample was peripheral blood, taken after pregnancy. These receptors were taken from a female donor in good health, enrolled as a control in a pregnancy study.

By share, this clone ranks as medium-sized. The V call is TRBV5-4, the J call TRBJ2-7; tentative D call: TRBD1 (7 bases). The CDR3 spans 13 residues. The germline V and J ends were trimmed by 10 bases and 3 bases, with 17 bases remaining between them. Germline V CDR1 and CDR2: SGHNT, YYREEE (reference sequence). The chain's CDR3 is CAYRAGGLYEQYF. DNA of the CDR3: TGTGCCTACCGAGCAGGGGGGCTCTACGAGCAGTACTTC. The whole variable domain, remainder taken from reference TRBV5-4 and TRBJ2-7, is ETGVTQSPTHLIKTRGQQVTLRCSSQSGHNTVSWYQQALGQGPQFIFQYYREEENGRGNFPPRFSGLQFPNYSSELNVNALELDDSALYLCAYRAGGLYEQYFGPGTRLTVT.

V gene TRBV6-6 combines with J gene TRBJ2-7; TRBD1 might be the D (5 bases). The CDR3 spans 12 residues. The ends were cut back, 6 bases at V and 3 bases at J, with 9 bases in the middle. Germline V gene lookup returns CDR1 MNHNY and CDR2 SVGAGI (reference sequence). CDR3 protein: CASSTDSYEQYF. The CDR3, as DNA: TGTGCCAGCAGCACAGACAGCTACGAGCAGTACTTC.

V is TRBV19 and J is TRBJ2-7; D gene unclear. Looked up from germline, CDR1 is LNHDA and CDR2 is SQIVND (reference sequence). This CDR3 has 12 residues. Trimming shortened V by 5 bases and J by 6 bases, and 11 bases separated the two germline ends. The DNA for the CDR3 is TGTGCCAGTAGTCTCCGACTGGGCGAGCAGTACTTC. Amino acid sequence: CASSLRLGEQYF.

In DNA form, the CDR3 reads TGTGCCAGCAGTATAGAGAAACCGAGGAGCTCCTACGAGCAGTACTTC. Encoded protein: CASSIEKPRSSYEQYF. This chain connects TRBV27 to TRBJ2-7, with no clear D. The CDR3 consists of 16 residues. V lost 5 bases, J lost 0 bases, and 17 bases lay in between. The germline V gene has CDR1 MNHEY and CDR2 SMNVEV (reference sequence).

V gene TRBV5-1 combines with J gene TRBJ1-2, with 7 bases aligning to TRBD1. V was pared by 6 bases and J by 4 bases, with 12 bases of the junction left unmatched. Germline values: CDR1 SGHRS, CDR2 YFSETQ. There are 15 residues in the CDR3. CDR3 in DNA: TGCGCCAGCATCGTAAAACAGGGGAGCGGCTATGGCTACACCTTC. Translation: CASIVKQGSGYGYTF.

The chain employs TRBV7-2 and TRBJ2-1; 15 bases fit TRBD2. Germline CDR1 reads SGHTA; CDR2 reads FQGNSA. CDR3 length equals 19 residues. V lost 1 base, J lost 7 bases, and 11 bases stayed unmatched. The CDR3 region is CASSLGGLAGGGRLNEQFF. The CDR3 coding sequence is TGTGCCAGCAGCTTAGGGGGACTAGCGGGAGGTGGGAGACTGAATGAGCAGTTCTTC.

This chain's CDR3 is CAWRGIGQGVTGELFF. The CDR3 DNA reads TGTGCCTGGAGGGGAATAGGACAGGGTGTCACCGGGGAGCTGTTTTTT. The chain has TRBV30 and TRBJ2-2, with 8 bases matching TRBD1. With V trimmed by 3 bases and J by 4 bases, 10 bases remained unmatched. From germline, CDR1 is GTSNPN and CDR2 SVGIG (reference sequence). CDR3 size: 16 residues.

The genes are TRBV10-3 and TRBJ2-7; D possibly corresponds to TRBD2 (7 bases). Trimming removed 11 bases at V and 1 base at J, with 15 bases between. The CDR3 is 13 amino acids. The germline CDR1 and CDR2 sequences are ENHRY and SYGVKD. CDR3 residues: CALGGPQSYEQYF. The CDR3 DNA sequence: TGTGCCCTGGGGGGGCCGCAGTCCTACGAGCAGTACTTC.

The genes are TRBV10-3 and TRBJ2-3, with 8 bases matching TRBD2. V was clipped by 11 bases and J by 6 bases; unmatched bases: 13. CDR1 ENHRY and CDR2 SYGVKD come from the germline V gene. This CDR3 has 14 residues. The chain's CDR3 is CASTDAGGVDTQYF. The CDR3, as DNA: TGTGCCTCAACTGATGCGGGAGGAGTTGATACGCAGTATTTT.

The chain is built from TRBV5-1 and TRBJ2-5; the D gene is possibly TRBD1 (5 bases). V gave up 4 bases and J gave up 4 bases, with 17 bases separating them. The CDR3 consists of 15 residues. In germline, CDR1 is SGHRS, CDR2 YFSETQ. The CDR3 DNA sequence: TGCGCCAGCAGCACAAGGACAAATGTGGGAGAGACCCAGTACTTC. This gives the protein CASSTRTNVGETQYF.

The V call is TRBV19, the J call TRBJ1-5, with D perhaps matching TRBD1 (5 bases). V lost 5 bases and J 2 bases, leaving 13 bases between the germline ends. The CDR3 consists of 15 residues. CDR1 LNHDA and CDR2 SQIVND come from the germline V gene (reference sequence). For the CDR3, the DNA is TGTGCCAGTAGTCCCCGCGGGGGAGGCAATCAGCCCCAGCATTTT. Its translation is CASSPRGGGNQPQHF.

This rearrangement joins TRBV18 to TRBJ2-5, with 9 bases identical to TRBD2. Germline CDR1 and CDR2: KGHSH and LQKENI. V was pared by 6 bases and J by 4 bases, with 6 bases of the junction left unmatched. CDR3 length: 14 residues. CDR3 region: CASSAGSGGETQYF. The CDR3, as DNA: TGTGCCAGCTCGGCGGGTAGCGGGGGAGAGACCCAGTACTTC.

V is TRBV7-2 and J is TRBJ2-2; TRBD2 is a possible D gene (5 bases). Germline lookup yields CDR1 SGHTA and CDR2 FQGNSA. This CDR3 is built from 15 residues. V was shortened by 1 base and J by 0 bases, with 6 bases between the two germline ends. The CDR3 protein is CASSLGLPNTGELFF. The CDR3 DNA is TGTGCCAGCAGCTTAGGACTACCGAACACCGGGGAGCTGTTTTTT.

V and J are TRBV18 and TRBJ2-7; 14 nucleotides align to TRBD2. V shed 4 bases and J 4 bases; nucleotides not matched to a gene: 15. CDR1 and CDR2 (germline): KGHSH, LQKENI. The CDR3 is made up of 19 amino acids. DNA of the CDR3: TGTGCCAGCTCACAAAACCTGACTAGCGGGAGGGCCGGAGTGTACGAGCAGTACTTC. This encodes CASSQNLTSGRAGVYEQYF.

This chain uses TRBV5-1 with TRBJ1-4; 11 bases fit TRBD1. The CDR3 has 15 residues. Germline V lookup: CDR1 SGHRS, CDR2 YFSETQ. Unmatched junction bases numbered 7, after V lost 4 bases and J lost 8 bases. In DNA form, the CDR3 reads TGCGCCAGCAGCCGAGGACAGGGGGCGACCGAAAAACTGTTTTTT. Its protein product is CASSRGQGATEKLFF.

V is TRBV10-3 and J is TRBJ1-1; D is possibly TRBD1 (5 bases). This CDR3 is 15 amino acids long. The V and J ends lost 5 bases and 5 bases respectively, with 18 bases between them. In germline, CDR1 is ENHRY, CDR2 SYGVKD. The DNA of the CDR3 is TGTGCCATCAGTCCCCAGGGCCCGGAGGGTACTGAAGCTTTCTTT. Protein sequence: CAISPQGPEGTEAFF.

The chain has TRBV7-2 and TRBJ2-1, with 9 bases that match TRBD2. There are 15 residues in the CDR3. CDR1 is SGHTA and CDR2 is FQGNSA in the germline V gene. V shed 5 bases, J shed 3 bases, and the junction held 5 bases outside the gene matches. CDR3 DNA: TGTGCCAGCAGCCCTAGCGGGACGCTCTACAATGAGCAGTTCTTC. Amino acids: CASSPSGTLYNEQFF.

The gene calls are TRBV30 and TRBJ2-5; TRBD1 is a possible D gene (5 bases). Germline-derived CDR1 and CDR2 are GTSNPN and SVGIG (reference sequence). The CDR3 covers 14 residues. Between the trimmed V and J ends, which lost 0 bases and 5 bases, there was a span of 13 bases. CDR3 amino acids: CAWSVPQGWETQYF. The CDR3 DNA follows: TGTGCCTGGAGTGTACCTCAGGGATGGGAGACCCAGTACTTC. The full variable domain, completed using reference TRBV30 and TRBJ2-5, is SQTIHQWPATLVQPVGSPLSLECTVEGTSNPNLYWYRQAAGRGLQLLFYSVGIGQISSEVPQNLSASRPQDRQFILSSKKLLLSDSGFYLCAWSVPQGWETQYFGPGTRLLVL.

The V gene is TRBV6-6, the J gene TRBJ2-7; D might be TRBD2 (6 bases). The CDR3 totals 13 residues. Trimming took 5 bases from V and 5 from J, leaving 13 bases between them. Germline CDR1 is MNHNY and CDR2 is SVGAGI (reference sequence). The CDR3 region has the DNA TGTGCCAGCAGTCCCTCCGGGAGACACGAGCAGTACTTC. It is translated as CASSPSGRHEQYF.

CDR3 in DNA: TGCGCCAGCAGCTTGTTAGGGGGCAGGATGAACACTGAAGCTTTCTTT. Translated: CASSLLGGRMNTEAFF. This rearrangement joins TRBV5-1 to TRBJ1-1, with TRBD1 matching 7 bases. V was pared by 1 base and J by 0 bases, with 6 bases of the junction left unmatched. Germline CDR1 SGHRS, CDR2 YFSETQ. The CDR3 spans 16 residues.

The V and J genes are TRBV7-9 and TRBJ1-5, with TRBD1 as a possible D gene (6 bases). Germline assignment: CDR1 SEHNR and CDR2 FQNEAQ (reference sequence). Trimming removed 5 bases at V and 5 bases at J, with 13 bases between. This CDR3 is built from 14 residues. For the CDR3, the DNA is TGTGCCAGCAGCCTGGACAGTGATCATCAGCCCCAGCATTTT. Translating gives CASSLDSDHQPQHF.

CDR3 in DNA: TGTGCCAGCTCACCACCTTCAAGTTTAGCCCGCGGGAATGAGCAGTTCTTC. Its protein product is CASSPPSSLARGNEQFF. The rearrangement uses TRBV18 and TRBJ2-1, with a tentative D call TRBD2 (5 bases). V shed 0 bases and J shed 7 bases, with 19 bases lying between them. The germline CDR1 and CDR2 sequences are KGHSH and LQKENI. This CDR3 has 17 amino acids. The whole variable domain, remainder taken from reference TRBV18 and TRBJ2-1, is NAGVMQNPRHLVRRRGQEARLRCSPMKGHSHVYWYRQLPEEGLKFMVYLQKENIIDESGMPKERFSAEFPKEGPSILRIQQVVRGDSAAYFCASSPPSSLARGNEQFFGPGTRLTVL.

The CDR3 sequence: CASRLGLAGTYEQYF. CDR3 sequence (DNA): TGTGCCAGCAGACTCGGACTAGCGGGAACATACGAGCAGTACTTC. The chain has TRBV27 and TRBJ2-7, with 12 nucleotides matching TRBD2. Germline V gene data show CDR1 as MNHEY and CDR2 as SMNVEV (reference sequence). The trim removed 6 bases at V and 4 bases at J, leaving 7 bases unmatched. The CDR3 has 15 amino acids.

The genes are TRBV29-1 and TRBJ1-5, with D tentatively TRBD1 (6 bases). This CDR3 is 15 amino acids long. Looked up from germline, CDR1 is SQVTM and CDR2 is ANQGSEA. Trimming cost V 4 bases and J 3 bases, with 16 bases left between them. The CDR3 nucleotides are TGCAGCGTTGGGTTGGGGGACATCGACAATCAGCCCCAGCATTTT. Translated: CSVGLGDIDNQPQHF.

This chain connects TRBV19 to TRBJ2-7, with TRBD2 identical over 10 bases. CDR1 and CDR2 (germline): LNHDA, SQIVND (reference sequence). After removal of 7 bases from V and 3 bases from J, the junction contained 6 bases not matched to a gene. The CDR3 spans 14 residues. Here the CDR3 reads CASKVRTSGYEQYF. The DNA of the CDR3 is TGTGCCAGTAAAGTCAGGACTAGCGGCTACGAGCAGTACTTC.

Regarding this clone: Other DNA sequences from this sample encode an identical CDR3 as well. This chain connects TRBV30 to TRBJ2-7; possible D gene TRBD2, 5 bases. Looked up from germline, CDR1 is GTSNPN and CDR2 is SVGIG (reference sequence). CDR3 length: 13 residues. Trimming removed 0 bases at V and 2 bases at J, with 8 bases between. The CDR3 here is CAWSVGRAYEQYF. CDR3 nucleotides: TGTGCCTGGAGTGTGGGGAGAGCCTACGAGCAGTACTTC.

V and J are TRBV28 and TRBJ2-5; 8 nucleotides match TRBD1. The CDR3 is made up of 13 amino acids. After removal of 6 bases from V and 5 bases from J, the junction contained 5 bases not matched to a gene. Germline V gene lookup returns CDR1 MDHEN and CDR2 SYDVKM. The CDR3 coding sequence is TGTGCCAGCAGCCCCACAGGGGGGGAGACCCAGTACTTC. It specifies CASSPTGGETQYF.

CDR3 residues: CASSSTGVYGYTF. For the CDR3, the DNA is TGTGCCAGCAGCTCGACAGGAGTTTATGGCTACACCTTC. J is TRBJ1-2 and V is TRBV7-2, with a weak D call TRBD1 (6 bases). Germline values: CDR1 SGHTA, CDR2 FQGNSA. V dropped 4 bases and J dropped 5 bases, with 11 bases sitting between them. This CDR3 region has 13 residues.

CDR3 nucleotide sequence: TGTGCCAGTACGGAGGGTGGCTACACCTTC. This encodes CASTEGGYTF. V gene TRBV19 combines with J gene TRBJ1-2, with no clear D. The CDR3 sequence is 10 residues long. The ends were cut back, 7 bases at V and 7 bases at J, with 7 bases in the middle. In germline, CDR1 is LNHDA, CDR2 SQIVND (reference sequence).

The CDR3: CASSLYSQGGTGELFF. CDR3 coding DNA: TGTGCCAGCAGTTTATATAGTCAGGGTGGTACCGGGGAGCTGTTTTTT. This chain uses TRBV27 with TRBJ2-2; possibly TRBD1 for D (5 bases). The CDR3 consists of 16 residues. Trimming left V 1 base short and J 5 bases short, with 14 bases between. Germline V gives CDR1 MNHEY, CDR2 SMNVEV (reference sequence).